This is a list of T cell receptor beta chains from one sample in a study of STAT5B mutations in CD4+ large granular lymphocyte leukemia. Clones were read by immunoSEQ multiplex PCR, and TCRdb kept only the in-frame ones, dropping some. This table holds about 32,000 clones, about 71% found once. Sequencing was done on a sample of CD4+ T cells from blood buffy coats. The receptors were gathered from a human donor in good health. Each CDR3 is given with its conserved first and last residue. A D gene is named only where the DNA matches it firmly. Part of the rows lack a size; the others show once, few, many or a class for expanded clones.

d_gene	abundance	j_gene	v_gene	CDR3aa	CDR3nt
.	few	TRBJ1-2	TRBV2	CASSSVTGSGYTF	TGTGCCAGCAGTAGTGTTACAGGCTCTGGCTACACCTTC
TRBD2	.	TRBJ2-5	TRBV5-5	CASSWGPSGGLQETQYF	TGTGCCAGCAGCTGGGGGCCTAGCGGGGGTCTTCAAGAGACCCAGTACTTC
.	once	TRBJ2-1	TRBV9	CASSVQGVGVMYNEQFF	TGTGCCAGCAGCGTGCAGGGTGTCGGGGTAATGTACAATGAGCAGTTCTTC
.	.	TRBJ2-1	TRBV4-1	CASSHEAGTSTVYEQFF	TGCGCCAGCAGCCATGAGGCCGGGACTTCAACTGTCTATGAGCAGTTCTTC
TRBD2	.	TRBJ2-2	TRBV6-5	CASTKRGGGTGELFF	TGTGCCAGCACTAAGCGGGGGGGTGGGACCGGGGAGCTGTTTTTT
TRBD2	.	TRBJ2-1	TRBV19	CASSQTSGNEQFF	TGTGCCAGTAGCCAGACTAGCGGCAATGAGCAGTTCTTC
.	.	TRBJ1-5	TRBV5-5	CASSRDGADSNQPQHF	TGTGCCAGCAGCCGAGACGGGGCGGATAGCAATCAGCCCCAGCATTTT
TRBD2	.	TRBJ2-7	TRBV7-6	CASSLGGGAYEQYF	TGTGCCAGCAGCTTAGGGGGGGGTGCCTACGAGCAGTACTTC
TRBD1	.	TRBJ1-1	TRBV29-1	CSAYDRGFPEAFF	TGCAGCGCTTATGACAGGGGGTTCCCTGAAGCTTTCTTT
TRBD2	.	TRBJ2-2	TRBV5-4	CASSLRSGGSGELFF	TGTGCCAGCAGCTTGAGAAGCGGGGGGTCCGGGGAGCTGTTTTTT
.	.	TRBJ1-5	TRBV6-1	CASSLSGTLNQPQHF	TGTGCCAGCAGTCTCTCCGGAACCCTCAATCAGCCCCAGCATTTT
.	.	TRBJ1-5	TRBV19	CASSPSRIPNQPQHF	TGTGCCAGTAGTCCCAGCCGGATCCCAAATCAGCCCCAGCATTTT
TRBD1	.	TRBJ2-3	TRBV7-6	CASSLVFRGRGDTQYF	TGTGCCAGCAGCTTAGTGTTCAGGGGGCGAGGGGATACGCAGTATTTT
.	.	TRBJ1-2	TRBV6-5	CASSYSGDGYTF	TGTGCCAGCAGTTACTCAGGGGATGGCTACACCTTC
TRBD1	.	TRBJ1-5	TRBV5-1	CASSLGQGGQPQHF	TGCGCCAGCAGCCTAGGACAGGGGGGTCAGCCCCAGCATTTT